This T cell receptor beta chain was retrieved from a study of Tregs in tolerant kidney transplant recipients. Findings and caveats of the study: Biological reproducibility was not directly addressed, but technical replication error appeared minimal. The small number of patients limits these findings pending further validation.

Thawed PBMCs were FACS-sorted into unstimulated CD4+CD25+CD127- regulatory T cells, CD4+CD25- non-regulatory cells, CD4 and CD8 cells. This clone appeared a single time. The antigen remains undetermined. TCRdb keeps only in-frame clones here, not all; method: immunoSEQ multiplex PCR. Of 90,000 or so clones detected, roughly 92% appear once; the ten largest clones hold 4.5% to 5%. The source of this sequence is a human donor in good health. The sample consisted of CD8+ T cells from blood.

In DNA form, the CDR3 reads TGCAGCACGGTGGGGACAGAATCCTACGAGCAGTACTTC. The encoded protein is CSTVGTESYEQYF. The J gene is TRBJ2-7, the V gene TRBV29-1, with 7 bases aligning to TRBD1. The germline V gene has CDR1 SQVTM and CDR2 ANQGSEA. Trimming cost V 8 bases and J 1 base; bases outside gene matches: 8. The CDR3 runs 13 residues.